These 18 T cell receptor beta chains came from one sample sequenced in a study of T cells in Graves' hyperthyroidism and ophthalmopathy. The investigators amplified TCR beta CDR3 regions from RNA transcripts. HTBI primers drove first-round RT-PCR of the TCR CDR3. TCRdb recomputed calls from the multiplex PCR reads with MiXCR, one row per CDR3 protein. The data show 460,000 or so distinct CDR3 sequences, with 13% to 15% seen just once and about a sixth held by the top ten. Sequencing used blood. The receptors shown here come from a woman aged 18-30 years with Graves' hyperthyroidism.

This clonotype was observed a few times. The chain carries TRBV5-1 and TRBJ1-2; 7 nucleotides match TRBD1. The CDR3 is made up of 15 amino acids. Looked up from germline, CDR1 is SGHRS and CDR2 is YFSETQ. Trimming took 4 bases from V and 1 from J; bases not matched to a gene: 7. In DNA form, the CDR3 reads TGCGCCAGCAGCGCATACAGGGGCCTTAACTATGGCTACACCTTC. This translates into CASSAYRGLNYGYTF.

Note on this clonotype: A much larger clone lies a single base off, so this may be a read error. This chain links TRBV7-3 with TRBJ2-7; the match to TRBD2 covers 7 bases. This CDR3 spans 15 amino acids. Germline CDR1 reads SGHTA; CDR2 reads FQGTGA. With 6 bases clipped from V and 4 bases from J, the junction kept 12 bases outside the gene matches. CDR3 region: CASRPTAGEIYEQYF. The CDR3 bases are TGTGCCAGCAGACCCACGGCGGGAGAAATTTACGAGCAGTACTTC.

The chain carries TRBV24-1 and TRBJ2-2; a weak D match, TRBD2 (6 bases). Germline values: CDR1 KGHDR, CDR2 SFDVKD. The CDR3 loop spans 16 amino acids. V was clipped by 3 bases and J by 4 bases, with 14 bases between them. The CDR3 is CATSDVGGPGTGELFF. DNA of the CDR3: TGTGCCACCAGTGATGTTGGAGGGCCGGGCACCGGGGAGCTGTTTTTT.

A note on this clonotype: Just one base apart from a much larger clone, this may be a read error. This chain links TRBV6-4 with TRBJ1-2, with unresolved D. Looked up from germline, CDR1 is MRHNA and CDR2 is SNTAGT. The length of the CDR3 is 13 residues. The CDR3 DNA reads TGTGCCAGCAGTTTTACGGATAACTATGACTACACCTTC. Residues: CASSFTDNYDYTF.

This clonotype has just a few counts. The rearrangement joins TRBV5-1 to TRBJ1-2, with 9 nucleotides matching TRBD1. The CDR3 is 14 residues long. Germline V CDR1 and CDR2: SGHRS, YFSETQ. V was clipped by 0 bases and J by 3 bases; unmatched bases: 0. The DNA for the CDR3 is TGCGCCAGCAGCTTGGGGACAGGGGACTATGGCTACACCTTC. This codes for CASSLGTGDYGYTF.

This clonotype was detected many times. The gene calls are TRBV19 and TRBJ1-1, with 7 nucleotides matching TRBD1. V lost 7 bases to trimming and J lost 8 bases; unmatched junction nucleotides: 13. CDR3 length: 14 amino acids. Germline CDR1 and CDR2: LNHDA and SQIVND (reference sequence). The CDR3 DNA follows: TGTGCCAGTAACCCCCAGACAGGGTTAGGCGAAGCTTTCTTT. It is translated as CASNPQTGLGEAFF.

This clonotype was observed at least ten times. This chain uses TRBV19 with TRBJ1-1; no definite D call. Trimming left V 1 base short and J 0 bases short, with 6 bases between. This CDR3 has 14 residues. Germline V lookup: CDR1 LNHDA, CDR2 SQIVND (reference sequence). The CDR3: CASSIGHLNTEAFF. In DNA, the CDR3 is TGTGCCAGTAGTATAGGACACTTGAACACTGAAGCTTTCTTT. Filled out from reference TRBV19 and TRBJ1-1, the complete variable domain reads DGGITQSPKYLFRKEGQNVTLSCEQNLNHDAMYWYRQDPGQGLRLIYYSQIVNDFQKGDIAEGYSVSREKKESFPLTVTSAQKNPTAFYLCASSIGHLNTEAFFGQGTRLTVV.

This clonotype was counted many times. The gene calls are TRBV2 and TRBJ2-7; D unclear. V was shortened by 7 bases and J by 0 bases, with 10 bases between the two germline ends. This CDR3 has 13 amino acids. The germline V gene has CDR1 SNHLY and CDR2 FYNNEI. The CDR3 reads CASITGTSYEQYV. CDR3 sequence (DNA): TGTGCCAGCATTACCGGAACCTCCTACGAGCAGTACGTC.

This rearrangement joins TRBV6-4 to TRBJ2-7, with 7 bases lining up with TRBD1. V shed 5 bases, J shed 2 bases, and the junction held 3 bases outside the gene matches. The germline gives CDR1 MRHNA, CDR2 SNTAGT. The CDR3 totals 13 residues. This CDR3 is CASSSGQPYEQYF. The CDR3 DNA reads as TGTGCCAGCAGTTCGGGACAGCCCTACGAGCAGTACTTC.

This rearrangement joins TRBV11-2 to TRBJ2-5, with 7 bases fitting TRBD2. The V segment lost 3 bases and the J segment 5 bases; nucleotides outside the gene matches: 9. From germline, CDR1 is SGHAT and CDR2 FQNNGV. There are 15 residues in the CDR3. CDR3 nucleotides: TGTGCCAGCAGCTTCGGGGGGAGGGCCGTCGAGACCCAGTACTTC. Translating it yields CASSFGGRAVETQYF.

This clonotype was seen repeatedly, ten times or more. This chain links TRBV11-2 with TRBJ1-2; D remains ambiguous. Germline CDR1 SGHAT, CDR2 FQNNGV. Deletions cut 5 bases from V and 4 bases from J, with 14 bases between. There are 14 residues in the CDR3. The DNA for the CDR3 is TGTGCCAGCAGCACTCGGCCCGTCGGCTATGGCTACACCTTC. It is translated as CASSTRPVGYGYTF.

The sample holds many counts of this clonotype. V usage is TRBV6-1 and J usage is TRBJ2-1, with D uncertain. CDR1 is MNHNS, CDR2 SASEGT, per germline. The CDR3 is 12 amino acids. V was pared by 7 bases and J by 4 bases, with 8 bases between. The CDR3 sequence: CASMVGYNEQFF. The CDR3 nucleotides are TGTGCCAGCATGGTCGGATACAATGAGCAGTTCTTC.

This clonotype was seen ten or more times. V gene TRBV11-3 combines with J gene TRBJ1-1; tentatively, D is TRBD1 (5 bases). V was cut by 0 bases and J by 10 bases, with 12 bases left in between. CDR3 length: 13 amino acids. Germline CDR1 is SGHNT and CDR2 is YENEEA. This chain's CDR3 is CASSLELGRAAFF. CDR3 in DNA: TGTGCCAGCAGCTTAGAACTGGGCAGGGCAGCTTTCTTT.

This clonotype was seen a few times. The rearrangement links TRBV25-1 to TRBJ1-4; 9 bases are a match to TRBD1. The CDR3 loop spans 14 amino acids. V lost 6 bases and J lost 7; bases outside the gene matches: 6. Germline-derived CDR1 and CDR2 are MGHDK and SYGVNS. The CDR3 region is CASRAQGAGEKLFF. CDR3 DNA sequence: TGTGCCAGCAGAGCACAGGGGGCGGGTGAAAAACTGTTTTTT.

The chain recombines TRBV19 with TRBJ2-1; D is undetermined. The V gene's germline CDR1 is LNHDA and CDR2 SQIVND (reference sequence). This CDR3 contains 12 residues. Trimming cost V 3 bases and J 12 bases, with 12 bases left between them. DNA for the CDR3: TGTGCCAGTAGTATTTCAGGCGGCTCGCAGTTCTTC. The encoded protein is CASSISGGSQFF.

The chain employs TRBV19 and TRBJ1-2; no reliable D call. This CDR3 region has 14 residues. The V end lost 7 bases, the J end lost 4 bases, and 16 bases lay between the germline ends. Germline values: CDR1 LNHDA, CDR2 SQIVND (reference sequence). CDR3 sequence (DNA): TGTGCCAGTAATGAACGCACTCTTCCCTATGGCTACACCTTC. Its protein product is CASNERTLPYGYTF.

This clonotype appeared a few times. The genes are TRBV6-2 or TRBV6-3 and TRBJ2-5, with TRBD2 identical over 14 bases. The CDR3 loop spans 17 amino acids. Germline V gene sequence: CDR1 MNHEY, CDR2 SVGEGT. V trimming: 3 bases; J trimming: 4 bases; junction bases outside the gene matches: 7. CDR3 sequence reads: CASSYKGTSGSLETQYF. CDR3 in DNA: TGTGCCAGCAGTTATAAGGGGACTAGCGGGAGTTTAGAGACCCAGTACTTC.

This clonotype has a handful of counts. A much larger clone differs by one base, so this may be a read error. The genes are TRBV11-2 and TRBJ2-1, with D tentatively TRBD2 (6 bases). The CDR3 is made up of 18 amino acids. Germline V gene sequence: CDR1 SGHAT, CDR2 FQNNGV. CDR3 amino acids: CACSLGGRWRERWNEQFF. CDR3 sequence (DNA): TGTGCCTGCAGCTTAGGAGGGCGGTGGAGGGAGCGTTGGAATGAGCAGTTCTTC.